This T cell receptor (beta chain) was identified during a study of identical twins. Study observations and caveats: Fewer insertions characterized abundant cord blood beta clonotypes, whereas memory repertoires showed none. One should note that invariant MAIT and iNKT cells could partly confound zero-insertion analyses.

On this clonotype itself: Its antigen is still unknown.

CDR3 length: 15 amino acids. Germline V gives CDR1 SQVTM, CDR2 ANQGSEA. With 7 bases clipped from V and 1 base from J, the junction kept 9 bases outside the gene matches. A universal primer site came from template switching; cDNA carried unique molecular identifiers. In TCRdb, the 5' RACE reads were re-called with MiXCR into one record per CDR3 protein. The profile shows around 470,000 distinct CDR3 sequences, 14% of them singletons. A further study also used this sample, focusing on yellow fever vaccine responses in identical twins. This second study notes: Reportedly, twins showed a vaccine T cell response that looked partly convergent and partly personalized.

This TCR was sampled from a woman under 30 in good health. The sequenced sample was CD4+ T cells sorted from blood. The rearrangement uses TRBV29-1 and TRBJ2-7; 11 nucleotides agree with TRBD2. This CDR3 is CSAHTLAGGSYEQYF. As DNA, the CDR3 is TGCAGCGCCCACACCCTAGCGGGGGGTTCCTACGAGCAGTACTTC.